These 20 T cell receptor beta chains came from one sample sequenced in a study of blood T cell repertoires in COVID-19. The protocol was immunoSEQ multiplex PCR, while the TCRdb copy is restricted to in-frame clones and leaves out a portion. The table has over 90,000 clones, approximately 78% seen once; the top ten hold 7.5% to 10%. Input material: peripheral blood. The source is a man aged 55-75 years with active or convalescent COVID-19.

The rearrangement links TRBV12-2 to TRBJ2-4; the DNA was not used to check the table's D call, TRBD1. TRBV12-2 is deemed a pseudogene. This CDR3 spans 10 amino acids. DNA for the CDR3: TGTGCAAGTCGCCCCGGACAGCCAGACTTC. Translation: CASRPGQPDF.

This chain uses TRBV2 with TRBJ2-6; maybe TRBD2 (7 bases). V was trimmed by 7 bases and J by 0 bases, leaving 16 bases between them. The CDR3 is 17 residues long. CDR1 and CDR2 (germline): SNHLY, FYNNEI. CDR3 region: CASTPRGAGSGANVLTF. As DNA, the CDR3 is TGTGCCAGCACCCCTCGGGGGGCGGGCTCTGGGGCCAACGTCCTGACTTTC.

The DNA of the CDR3 is TGTGCCAGCAGCTTGGCGGTCCAGGGCAATGGCTACACCTTC. It translates to CASSLAVQGNGYTF. This sequence joins TRBV5-4 and TRBJ1-2; TRBD1 is a possible D gene (5 bases). The V gene lost 0 bases and the J gene lost 6 bases, with 12 bases spanning the gap. Per the germline V gene, CDR1 is SGHNT and CDR2 is YYREEE (reference sequence). The CDR3 covers 14 residues. Full variable domain (outside the CDR3, taken from reference TRBV5-4 and TRBJ1-2): ETGVTQSPTHLIKTRGQQVTLRCSSQSGHNTVSWYQQALGQGPQFIFQYYREEENGRGNFPPRFSGLQFPNYSSELNVNALELDDSALYLCASSLAVQGNGYTFGSGTRLTVV.

CDR3 protein: CASRGGNEQFF. The DNA of the CDR3 is TGTGCCAGCAGAGGGGGTAATGAGCAGTTCTTC. The genes are TRBV12-3 or TRBV12-4 and TRBJ2-1; possible D gene TRBD1, 6 bases. V lost 6 bases to trimming and J lost 7 bases, with 7 bases between them. This CDR3 has 11 amino acids.

This clone has more than one count but fewer than ten. Other DNA sequences in this sample translate to the same CDR3. The chain is built from TRBV7-8 and TRBJ2-1, with a tentative D call TRBD1 (6 bases). The germline gives CDR1 SGHVS, CDR2 FQNEAQ. The CDR3 sequence is 13 residues long. V was shortened by 5 bases and J by 4 bases, with 9 bases between the two germline ends. The CDR3 spells CASSPQGYNEQFF. The CDR3 DNA reads TGTGCCAGCAGCCCCCAGGGGTACAATGAGCAGTTCTTC.

A word on this clone: Other nucleotide sequences in the sample specify the same CDR3. The chain employs TRBV7-2 and TRBJ2-3, with 8 positions matching TRBD2. This CDR3 has 14 amino acids. Germline V lookup: CDR1 SGHTA, CDR2 FQGNSA. The trim removed 5 bases at V and 1 base at J, leaving 2 bases unmatched. The CDR3 nucleotides are TGTGCCAGCAGCCTTAGCGGGGGCACAGATACGCAGTATTTT. It codes for CASSLSGGTDTQYF.

This clone was observed a handful of times. V usage is TRBV19 and J usage is TRBJ1-5, with a possible D match to TRBD1 (6 bases). The CDR3 runs 16 residues. The V gene lost 1 base and the J gene lost 0 bases, with 10 bases spanning the gap. CDR1 is LNHDA and CDR2 is SQIVND in the germline V gene (reference sequence). In DNA, the CDR3 is TGTGCCAGTAGTATAGGTTGGACAGCTAGCAATCAGCCCCAGCATTTT. Encoded protein: CASSIGWTASNQPQHF.

This clone was counted between two and nine times. The V gene is TRBV7-9, the J gene TRBJ2-1, with D tentatively TRBD1 (6 bases). CDR1 and CDR2 (germline): SEHNR, FQNEAQ (reference sequence). V was trimmed by 3 bases and J by 6 bases, leaving 18 bases between them. This CDR3 spans 16 amino acids. In nucleotides, the CDR3 is TGTGCCAGCAGCTTTTTTAGAGGGGGAGAGAGCAATGAGCAGTTCTTC. As protein: CASSFFRGGESNEQFF.

The genes are TRBV19 and TRBJ1-1, with 9 bases fitting TRBD1. V shed 8 bases and J 0 bases; nucleotides not matched to a gene: 4. The CDR3 is 14 residues long. From germline, CDR1 is LNHDA and CDR2 SQIVND (reference sequence). CDR3 protein: CASRDRALNTEAFF. In nucleotides, the CDR3 is TGTGCCAGTCGGGACAGGGCGTTGAACACTGAAGCTTTCTTT.

V gene TRBV5-4 combines with J gene TRBJ2-1; 12 bases align to TRBD2. CDR3 size: 15 residues. V gave up 7 bases and J gave up 9 bases; unmatched junction bases: 11. In germline, CDR1 is SGHNT, CDR2 YYREEE (reference sequence). Here the CDR3 reads CASLRGTSGSAEQFF. CDR3 sequence (DNA): TGTGCCAGCTTGAGGGGGACTAGCGGGTCCGCTGAGCAGTTCTTC.

Only one count was recorded for this clone. The chain carries TRBV3-1 (or the pseudogene TRBV3-2) and TRBJ1-1; 7 nucleotides line up with TRBD1. In germline, CDR1 is LGHDT, CDR2 YNNKEL (reference sequence). V lost 1 base to trimming and J lost 4 bases; unmatched junction nucleotides: 6. The CDR3 length is 15 residues. Written as DNA, the CDR3 is TGTGCCAGCAGCCAAGTTCCAGGGGGATCCACTGAAGCTTTCTTT. Translated: CASSQVPGGSTEAFF.

In its sample, this clone was seen once. This chain links TRBV27 with TRBJ2-2, with D maybe TRBD2 (6 bases). Germline CDR1 reads MNHEY; CDR2 reads SMNVEV (reference sequence). The CDR3 spans 18 residues. The ends were cut back, 3 bases at V and 2 bases at J, with 19 bases in the middle. The CDR3 DNA reads TGTGCCAGCAGTTTTTTCCCCGCGGGGCCGGCCAACACCGGGGAGCTGTTTTTT. Protein sequence: CASSFFPAGPANTGELFF.

This clone has just a few counts. The rearrangement links TRBV5-1 to TRBJ2-5, with a tentative D call TRBD2 (5 bases). The CDR3 is made up of 15 amino acids. V was cut by 1 base and J by 5 bases, with 15 bases left in between. CDR1 is SGHRS and CDR2 is YFSETQ in the germline V gene. The CDR3 here is CASSLTRPSSETQYF. The CDR3 DNA follows: TGCGCCAGCAGCTTGACTAGGCCCTCATCGGAGACCCAGTACTTC.

This clone was found once. This chain connects TRBV3-1 (or the pseudogene TRBV3-2) to TRBJ2-1; 10 bases line up with TRBD2. The CDR3 contains 16 residues. Trimming at V came to 2 bases and at J to 3 bases, leaving 4 bases not matched to a gene. Germline CDR1 is LGHDT and CDR2 is YNNKEL (reference sequence). CDR3 loop: CASSQTPSGSYNEQFF. The CDR3 bases are TGTGCCAGCAGCCAAACCCCTAGCGGGAGCTACAATGAGCAGTTCTTC.

DNA for the CDR3: TGTGCCAGTAGTGATGGAGAGGGCTCTGGGGCCAACGTCCTGACTTTC. Its protein is CASSDGEGSGANVLTF. The rearrangement uses TRBV19 and TRBJ2-6; the D gene is possibly TRBD2 (5 bases). V was pared by 5 bases and J by 0 bases, with 11 bases between. This CDR3 is built from 16 residues. The germline CDR1 and CDR2 sequences are LNHDA and SQIVND (reference sequence).

The V and J genes are TRBV18 and TRBJ1-3, with a tentative D call TRBD1 (6 bases). The CDR3 consists of 17 residues. From germline, CDR1 is KGHSH and CDR2 LQKENI. Trimming removed 4 bases from V and 0 bases from J, with 16 bases in between. The CDR3 reads CASSLQGQLLSGNTIYF. CDR3 DNA: TGTGCCAGCTCACTCCAAGGACAGCTACTCTCTGGAAACACCATATATTTT.

The chain couples TRBV5-5 to TRBJ2-1, with 9 bases aligning to TRBD2. With 1 base clipped from V and 4 bases from J, the junction kept 3 bases outside the gene matches. Germline CDR1 reads SGHKS; CDR2 reads YYEKEE (reference sequence). The CDR3 has 15 residues. The DNA for the CDR3 is TGTGCCAGCAGCTTGTCTAGCGGGACGTACAATGAGCAGTTCTTC. Translated, it gives CASSLSSGTYNEQFF. Filled out from reference TRBV5-5 and TRBJ2-1, the complete variable domain reads DAGVTQSPTHLIKTRGQQVTLRCSPISGHKSVSWYQQVLGQGPQFIFQYYEKEERGRGNFPDRFSARQFPNYSSELNVNALLLGDSALYLCASSLSSGTYNEQFFGPGTRLTVL.

V usage is TRBV7-2 and J usage is TRBJ2-3; D is perhaps TRBD2 (6 bases). The V gene lost 1 base and the J gene lost 1 base, with 15 bases spanning the gap. CDR1 is SGHTA, CDR2 FQGNSA, per germline. The CDR3 contains 17 residues. The CDR3 DNA reads as TGTGCCAGCAGCTTAGGCTACGGGAGAGAGGGCACAGATACGCAGTATTTT. This sequence encodes CASSLGYGREGTDTQYF.

J is TRBJ2-1 and V is TRBV4-1; 7 nucleotides match TRBD2. The CDR3 has 17 residues. Germline V gene data show CDR1 as MGHRA and CDR2 as YSYEKL. The V and J ends lost 0 bases and 6 bases, in that order; junction bases with no gene match: 11. The DNA for the CDR3 is TGCGCCAGCAGCCAAGATAGGGGCAGGGAGGGGTTCAATGAGCAGTTCTTC. Protein product: CASSQDRGREGFNEQFF.

J is TRBJ1-2 and V is TRBV28; the D gene is possibly TRBD1 (5 bases). V was cut by 5 bases and J by 8 bases, with 24 bases left in between. There are 16 residues in the CDR3. Germline values: CDR1 MDHEN, CDR2 SYDVKM. This chain's CDR3 is CASSLLPGVTMGGYTF. The CDR3, as DNA: TGTGCCAGCAGTCTCCTCCCGGGGGTTACTATGGGCGGCTACACCTTC.